The 18 T cell receptor beta chains listed next were all sequenced from one sample in a study of blood T cell repertoires in COVID-19. Clones were read by immunoSEQ multiplex PCR, and TCRdb kept only the in-frame ones, dropping some. This sample has some 460,000 clones, with 70% to 90% found just once. The sample consisted of PBMCs or T cells enriched from blood (not recorded which). These receptors were obtained from a woman under 30 with acute COVID-19.

For this clone: One end of the junction does not line up with germline, which may come from a read error. V gene TRBV10-2 combines with J gene TRBJ2-7, with TRBD1 as a possible D gene (6 bases). The CDR3 consists of 14 residues. Germline V gene lookup returns CDR1 WSHSY and CDR2 SAAADI. Here the CDR3 DNA reads TGCGCCAGCAGTGAGTCGATACCGGACAGCAGAATTGACTTC. The encoded protein is CASSESIPDSRIDF.

The V gene is TRBV18, the J gene TRBJ1-4, with a weak D call TRBD1 (6 bases). Trimming pared 5 bases from V and 5 bases from J, leaving 18 bases between. The CDR3 sequence is 16 residues long. CDR1 is KGHSH and CDR2 is LQKENI in the germline V gene. CDR3 DNA: TGTGCCAGCTCATCCATGACAGGTTCTCTCAATGAAAAACTGTTTTTT. This encodes CASSSMTGSLNEKLFF.

This chain links TRBV10-2 with TRBJ2-5; 11 bases match TRBD1. Germline CDR1 reads WSHSY; CDR2 reads SAAADI. J was trimmed by 4 bases and V by 6 bases; bases with no gene match: 10. The CDR3 is 16 residues long. CDR3 nucleotides: TGCGCCAGCAGCGGAAGAAGGGACAGGGGGGGAGAGACCCAGTACTTC. Amino acid sequence: CASSGRRDRGGETQYF.

For the CDR3, the DNA is TGTGCCAGCAGTGAACAGGGCAACACTGAAGCTTTCTTT. Protein sequence: CASSEQGNTEAFF. The chain has TRBV2 and TRBJ1-1; possibly TRBD1 for D (5 bases). Trimming left V 2 bases short and J 2 bases short, with 6 bases between. The CDR3 is 13 residues long. Germline CDR1 SNHLY, CDR2 FYNNEI.

The chain combines TRBV27 with TRBJ1-2; D might be TRBD1 (6 bases). V lost 6 bases, J lost 7 bases, and 15 bases lay in between. CDR1 and CDR2 from the germline V gene are MNHEY and SMNVEV (reference sequence). The CDR3 spans 13 residues. CDR3 nucleotides: TGTGCCAGCAGCCCACGGGGGGGGCCTGGCTACACCTTC. This gives the protein CASSPRGGPGYTF.

Comment on this clone: Within the sample, other DNA sequences also encode this same CDR3. This chain uses TRBV12-3 or TRBV12-4 with TRBJ1-1; 7 bases are a match to TRBD1. The V gene end was trimmed by 9 bases and the J gene end by 2 bases; junction bases not matched to a gene: 6. The CDR3 is made up of 13 amino acids. The CDR3 region is CASLTGTNTEAFF. The CDR3 DNA sequence: TGTGCCAGTCTGACAGGGACCAACACTGAAGCTTTCTTT.

The chain is built from TRBV2 and TRBJ1-2; no reliable D call. Germline CDR1 is SNHLY and CDR2 is FYNNEI. The V end lost 7 bases, the J end lost 8 bases, and 17 bases lay between the germline ends. The CDR3 extends over 13 amino acids. The CDR3 sequence is CASTTDNFGGYTF. CDR3 coding DNA: TGTGCCAGCACCACCGACAATTTTGGGGGCTACACCTTC.

This chain joins TRBV10-3 and TRBJ1-6; D ambiguous. The CDR3 has 14 residues. Trimming left V 0 bases short and J 9 bases short, with 9 bases between. CDR1 is ENHRY and CDR2 is SYGVKD in the germline V gene. The CDR3 DNA follows: TGTGCCATCAGTGAGTCAACAGTGGGTTCACCCCTCCACTTT. Protein: CAISESTVGSPLHF.

This CDR3 is CASSPAPRGNTEAFF. CDR3 DNA: TGTGCCAGCAGCCCCGCTCCCAGGGGAAACACTGAAGCTTTCTTT. The chain carries TRBV11-1 and TRBJ1-1, with a possible D match to TRBD1 (6 bases). CDR1 and CDR2 (germline): SGHAT, FQDESV (reference sequence). Trimming took off 5 bases at V and 2 bases at J, with 15 bases between the two ends. The CDR3 runs to 15 residues.

The chain has TRBV6-2 or TRBV6-3 and TRBJ2-1, with TRBD2 identical over 9 bases. The CDR3 is 14 residues long. Looked up from germline, CDR1 is MNHEY and CDR2 is SVGEGT. With 6 bases clipped from V and 8 bases from J, the junction kept 8 bases outside the gene matches. This CDR3 reads CASSSGTSSDEQFF. As DNA, the CDR3 is TGTGCCAGCAGCTCCGGGACTAGCTCCGATGAGCAGTTCTTC.

This clone was seen just once. The rearrangement joins TRBV28 to TRBJ2-6; 11 bases are a match to TRBD2. Germline loops: CDR1 MDHEN, CDR2 SYDVKM. The CDR3 runs 18 residues. V lost 6 bases and J lost 2; bases outside the gene matches: 9. In nucleotides, the CDR3 is TGTGCCAGCAGCCCCGGGCTAGCGGGGGGTACTGGGGCCAACGTCCTGACTTTC. The encoded protein is CASSPGLAGGTGANVLTF.

The CDR3 coding sequence is TGTGCCAGCAGACTAATTCTAGCGGGAGTTAACAATGAGCAGTTCTTC. Translating it yields CASRLILAGVNNEQFF. The rearrangement joins TRBV11-2 to TRBJ2-1; 10 bases are a match to TRBD2. Germline CDR1 reads SGHAT; CDR2 reads FQNNGV. V lost 6 bases to trimming and J lost 5 bases; unmatched junction nucleotides: 10. The CDR3 has 16 amino acids.

This clone has only a few counts. V and J are TRBV19 and TRBJ2-2, with TRBD1 as a possible D gene (6 bases). The germline V gene encodes CDR1 LNHDA and CDR2 SQIVND (reference sequence). The CDR3 loop spans 14 amino acids. The ends were cut back, 6 bases at V and 7 bases at J, with 15 bases in the middle. The CDR3 coding sequence is TGTGCCAGTAGGACCGGACAGAATATCGGGGAGCTGTTTTTT. It translates to CASRTGQNIGELFF.

This clone is a singleton in its sample. The genes are TRBV3-1 (or the pseudogene TRBV3-2) and TRBJ1-4; TRBD1 matches 9 bases. Germline CDR1 reads LGHDT; CDR2 reads YNNKEL (reference sequence). The CDR3 consists of 14 residues. J lost 6 bases, V lost 4 bases, and 3 bases had no gene match. The chain's CDR3 is CASSLWTGDEKLFF. The CDR3, as DNA: TGTGCCAGCAGCCTTTGGACAGGGGATGAAAAACTGTTTTTT.

The rearrangement links TRBV3-1 (or the pseudogene TRBV3-2) to TRBJ1-2; TRBD1 agrees at 9 bases. J gave up 2 bases and V 1 base, and 5 bases lay outside the gene matches. Germline V CDR1 and CDR2: LGHDT, YNNKEL (reference sequence). CDR3 length equals 16 residues. CDR3 loop: CASSQAWDRENYGYTF. Here the CDR3 DNA reads TGTGCCAGCAGCCAAGCTTGGGACAGGGAAAACTATGGCTACACCTTC.

This chain connects TRBV6-5 to TRBJ2-7; no reliable D call. Per germline, CDR1 MNHEY and CDR2 SVGAGI. This CDR3 has 15 residues. Between the trimmed V and J ends, which lost 2 bases and 0 bases, there was a span of 11 bases. The CDR3 DNA sequence: TGTGCCAGCAGTTACGGGCAGGCGAGCTCCTACGAGCAGTACTTC. Its protein product is CASSYGQASSYEQYF.

CDR3 coding DNA: TGTGCCAGCAGCCCCCCAGGAACGGACAGGGCCAACACTGAAGCTTTCTTT. Translated, it gives CASSPPGTDRANTEAFF. V gene TRBV7-6 combines with J gene TRBJ1-1; 8 positions agree with TRBD1. The germline gives CDR1 SGHVS, CDR2 FNYEAQ. Trimming cost V 5 bases and J 2 bases; bases outside gene matches: 13. The CDR3 length is 17 residues.

The V call is TRBV25-1, the J call TRBJ1-2; 7 nucleotides agree with TRBD1. Germline CDR1 MGHDK, CDR2 SYGVNS. The trim removed 5 bases at V and 4 bases at J, leaving 1 base unmatched. The CDR3 spans 12 residues. The CDR3 DNA is TGTGCCAGCAGTTGGGACAGCTATGGCTACACCTTC. Translation: CASSWDSYGYTF.